The clone carrying this T cell receptor (beta chain) came up many times. As yet, its antigen is unknown. This sample was included in a study of tumor and adjacent non-tumor tissue in lung cancer. No cell sorting was done before RNA was extracted from the tissue. Study outcomes and limitations: Normal lung showed higher cumulative top 100 clone frequency than tumor. TCR diversity was significantly greater in tumor than normal lung tissue. Tumor TCR diversity, when higher, was linked to shorter survival.

The library came from three nested PCR rounds adapted from ARM-PCR protocols. TCRdb passed the multiplex PCR reads through MiXCR, listing each CDR3 protein once. The sample shows 120,000 or so distinct CDR3 sequences, 55% to 75% of them seen only once. With 6 bases clipped from V and 5 bases from J, the junction kept 6 bases outside the gene matches. The CDR3 runs to 14 residues. The germline gives CDR1 MNHEY, CDR2 SVGEGT. This rearrangement joins TRBV6-2 or TRBV6-3 to TRBJ2-2; TRBD1 agrees at 7 bases. The sample taken for sequencing was lung tumor tissue. This receptor was obtained from a man younger than 45 with non-small cell lung cancer. The CDR3 is CASRLTGMTGELFF. In nucleotides, the CDR3 is TGTGCCAGCAGACTGACAGGGATGACCGGGGAGCTGTTTTTT.